Listed below are T cell receptor beta chains from one sample, sequenced in a study of blood T cell repertoires in COVID-19. Assay used: immunoSEQ multiplex PCR; TCRdb lists only in-frame clones, some missing. The sample has hundreds of thousands of clones; around 90% are singletons. Sample: peripheral blood. All receptors come from a human donor in a cohort sampled during active COVID-19. The CDR3 runs from the conserved cysteine through the conserved F or W. The D gene is left open where the match is weak. A row's size may be missing; if present it is once, few, many or a size class.

TRBD1	TRBV9	14	TRBJ1-1	few	CASSKGQANTEAFF	TGTGCCAGCAGCAAGGGACAGGCGAACACTGAAGCTTTCTTT
-	TRBV9	15	TRBJ1-5	-	CAPGGDPYSNQPQHF	TGTGCCCCCGGGGGGGATCCATATAGCAATCAGCCCCAGCATTTT
TRBD1	TRBV6-5	14	TRBJ2-7	-	CASSPGQGAVEQYF	TGTGCCAGCAGTCCGGGACAGGGGGCGGTTGAGCAGTACTTC
TRBD2	TRBV4-3	17	TRBJ2-3	-	CASSQDLAGGSTDTQYF	TGCGCCAGCAGCCAAGATCTAGCGGGGGGGTCCACAGATACGCAGTATTTT
TRBD1	TRBV7-9	13	TRBJ1-5	-	CASSSDRATPSLF	TGTGCCAGCAGCTCGGACAGGGCGACCCCCAGCCTTTTT
TRBD1	TRBV28	14	TRBJ1-1	-	CASSQDRTNTEAFF	TGTGCCAGCAGTCAGGACAGGACGAACACTGAAGCTTTCTTT
TRBD1	TRBV5-1	15	TRBJ2-5	-	CASSYTSGTEETQYF	TGCGCCAGCAGCTATACCTCCGGGACAGAAGAGACCCAGTACTTC
TRBD1	TRBV6-5	15	TRBJ1-2	-	CASRAPTGGSDGYTF	TGTGCCAGCAGAGCCCCCACAGGGGGGTCAGATGGCTACACCTTC
-	TRBV6-2/TRBV6-3	16	TRBJ1-1	once	CASSSDRPDLIAEAFF	TGTGCCAGCAGTTCCGACAGGCCCGATTTAATTGCTGAAGCTTTCTTT
-	TRBV27	13	TRBJ1-1	-	CASSLGQNTEAFF	TGTGCCAGCAGTCTTGGGCAGAACACTGAAGCTTTCTTT
TRBD1	TRBV30	15	TRBJ1-6	few	CAWSSGQGSFPPLHF	TGTGCCTGGAGTTCCGGACAGGGTAGCTTTCCACCCCTCCACTTT
-	TRBV3-1/TRBV3-2	15	TRBJ2-3	-	CASSAGQWGPDTQYF	TGTGCCAGCAGCGCCGGACAGTGGGGCCCAGATACGCAGTATTTT
-	TRBV20-1	13	TRBJ2-7	-	CSASLDYSYEQYF	TGCAGTGCTAGTCTGGACTACTCCTACGAGCAGTACTTC
TRBD1	TRBV6-2/TRBV6-3	17	TRBJ1-1	once	CASSQHRLGQGFTEAFF	TGTGCCAGCAGTCAACACCGACTGGGACAGGGGTTCACTGAAGCTTTCTTT
TRBD1	TRBV7-8	15	TRBJ1-2	-	CASSSGTGRPYGYTF	TGTGCCAGCAGCTCCGGGACAGGGCGCCCCTATGGCTACACCTTC
-	TRBV6-5	12	TRBJ1-1	-	CASRNSGTEAFF	TGTGCCAGCAGGAACAGTGGGACTGAAGCTTTCTTT
TRBD1	TRBV11-2	12	TRBJ2-2	-	CASGQGTGELFF	TGTGCCAGCGGACAGGGAACCGGGGAGCTGTTTTTT
TRBD1	TRBV4-1	15	TRBJ2-7	-	CASSQPGQGVYEQYF	TGCGCCAGCAGCCAGCCAGGACAGGGGGTGTACGAGCAGTACTTC
-	TRBV7-2	14	TRBJ2-7	-	CASSFPSSSYEQYF	TGTGCCAGCAGCTTCCCCTCGAGTTCCTACGAGCAGTACTTC
TRBD1	TRBV6-5	15	TRBJ2-7	-	CASSPSGTGAYEQYF	TGTGCCAGCAGTCCCTCCGGGACAGGAGCCTACGAGCAGTACTTC
-	TRBV5-1	14	TRBJ1-2	few	CASSLTGREDGYTF	TGCGCCAGCAGCTTAACAGGACGAGAGGATGGCTACACCTTC
TRBD2	TRBV9	15	TRBJ2-3	-	CASSVVAGRTDTQYF	TGTGCCAGCAGCGTGGTAGCGGGGCGCACAGATACGCAGTATTTT
-	TRBV4-1	14	TRBJ2-5	-	CASSQASGVETQYF	TGCGCCAGCAGCCAAGCATCGGGGGTGGAGACCCAGTACTTC
TRBD1	TRBV3-1/TRBV3-2	15	TRBJ2-1	-	CASSHGQGWYNEQFF	TGTGCCAGCAGCCATGGACAGGGGTGGTACAATGAGCAGTTCTTC
-	TRBV29-1	11	TRBJ2-7	-	CSGTRGYEQYF	TGCAGCGGGACTAGGGGGTACGAGCAGTACTTC
-	TRBV7-7	16	TRBJ1-2	-	CASSLETSAKNYGYTF	TGTGCCAGCAGCTTAGAAACGTCAGCGAAGAACTATGGCTACACCTTC
-	TRBV18	13	TRBJ2-5	once	CASSTGSQETQYF	TGTGCCAGCTCCACAGGGAGTCAAGAGACCCAGTACTTC
TRBD2	TRBV9	15	TRBJ2-7	-	CASSPRTSGGYEQYF	TGTGCCAGCAGCCCTCGGACTAGCGGGGGCTACGAGCAGTACTTC
TRBD1	TRBV14	18	TRBJ2-7	-	CASSQDRIVRTGAYEQYF	TGTGCCAGCAGCCAAGATCGAATTGTAAGGACAGGGGCCTACGAGCAGTACTTC
-	TRBV10-3	15	TRBJ2-7	few	CAISDRGRVSAEQYF	TGTGCCATCAGTGATAGGGGTAGAGTGTCTGCTGAGCAGTACTTC
TRBD2	TRBV7-2	17	TRBJ2-3	once	CASSLITGLAGTDTQYF	TGTGCCAGCAGTCTTATCACGGGACTAGCGGGCACAGATACGCAGTATTTT
-	TRBV4-2	19	TRBJ1-1	-	CASSQDNVGIGASNTEAFF	TGTGCCAGCAGCCAAGACAATGTGGGAATTGGGGCCTCGAACACTGAAGCTTTCTTT
TRBD1	TRBV27	16	TRBJ1-1	-	CASSLRGLTGNTEAFF	TGTGCCAGCAGTTTAAGGGGGCTGACAGGAAACACTGAAGCTTTCTTT
TRBD1	TRBV10-2	18	TRBJ1-2	-	CASSELSGTGGPNYGYTF	TGCGCCAGCAGCGAACTATCCGGGACAGGGGGCCCTAACTATGGCTACACCTTC
-	TRBV15	15	TRBJ1-5	-	CATSRDPFSNQPQHF	TGTGCCACCAGCAGAGACCCCTTTAGCAATCAGCCCCAGCATTTT
TRBD2	TRBV4-2	15	TRBJ2-1	-	CASSPSAGGHNEQFF	TGTGCCAGCAGCCCATCAGCGGGAGGGCACAATGAGCAGTTCTTC
TRBD1	TRBV18	14	TRBJ1-6	-	CASSPEGGRTPLHF	TGTGCCAGCTCACCAGAAGGGGGCAGGACACCCCTCCACTTT
-	TRBV7-9	18	TRBJ1-5	-	CASSFVAGSGDSNQPQHF	TGTGCCAGCAGCTTTGTGGCAGGGTCGGGGGATAGCAATCAGCCCCAGCATTTT
TRBD1	TRBV4-1	15	TRBJ2-5	-	CASSQGQGDLETQYF	TGCGCCAGCAGCCAGGGACAGGGAGATTTGGAGACCCAGTACTTC
-	TRBV5-5	18	TRBJ1-6	-	CASKTDPGSSSYNSPLHF	TGTGCCAGTAAAACAGACCCAGGATCGAGCTCCTATAATTCACCCCTCCACTTT
-	TRBV6-2/TRBV6-3	13	TRBJ1-5	-	CASSYQGNQPQHF	TGTGCCAGCAGTTACCAGGGCAATCAGCCCCAGCATTTT
TRBD1	TRBV7-3	14	TRBJ2-7	-	CASSSGTGSYEQYF	TGTGCCAGCAGCTCCGGGACAGGTTCCTACGAGCAGTACTTC
TRBD2	TRBV6-2/TRBV6-3	21	TRBJ2-1	-	CASSYGLAGGKKDGRYNEQFF	TGTGCCAGCAGTTATGGGCTAGCGGGAGGTAAAAAGGATGGTCGCTACAATGAGCAGTTCTTC
TRBD1	TRBV10-3	18	TRBJ2-7	-	CAISEGAGGVDLTYEQYF	TGTGCCATCAGTGAGGGGGCAGGGGGCGTTGACCTTACCTACGAGCAATACTTC
TRBD1	TRBV5-6	15	TRBJ1-6	-	CASSLAQGANSPLHF	TGTGCCAGCAGCTTGGCCCAGGGGGCGAATTCACCCCTCCACTTT
-	TRBV4-1	11	TRBJ2-5	once	CASSLQGTQYF	TGCGCCAGCAGCTTACAGGGCACCCAGTACTTC
-	TRBV19	14	TRBJ1-2	-	CASMGRGTVYGYTF	TGTGCCAGTATGGGGAGGGGCACAGTCTATGGCTACACCTTC
TRBD2	TRBV4-2	19	TRBJ2-3	-	CASSQERGIGGRTADTQYF	TGTGCCAGCAGCCAAGAACGAGGAATAGGCGGGAGGACAGCAGATACGCAGTATTTT
-	TRBV21-1	15	TRBJ2-3	-	CASSKVRGFTDTQYF	TGTGCCAGCAGCAAAGTGCGGGGTTTCACAGATACGCAGTATTTT
-	TRBV29-1	14	TRBJ2-2	once	CSVESEARSGELFF	TGCAGCGTTGAATCGGAAGCGCGTTCCGGGGAGCTGTTTTTT
TRBD1	TRBV18	16	TRBJ1-2	-	CASSPREGQDKGGYTF	TGTGCCAGCTCACCAAGAGAGGGACAGGATAAAGGGGGCTACACCTTC
-	TRBV9	14	TRBJ2-1	-	CASSPRTAYNEQFF	TGTGCCAGCAGCCCTAGGACAGCTTACAATGAGCAGTTCTTC
-	TRBV23-1	14	TRBJ1-3	-	CASKLGRDGNTIYF	TGCGCCAGCAAATTGGGGAGGGATGGAAACACCATATATTTT
TRBD1	TRBV7-9	16	TRBJ2-1	-	CASSPRTGGSYNEQFF	TGTGCCAGCAGCCCCCGGACAGGGGGCTCCTACAATGAGCAGTTCTTC
TRBD1	TRBV14	12	TRBJ1-1	-	CASSLGQGSAFF	TGTGCCAGCAGCCTCGGACAGGGAAGCGCTTTCTTT
TRBD1	TRBV4-3	14	TRBJ2-7	once	CASSQVSGQGPIHF	TGCGCCAGCAGCCAAGTATCGGGACAGGGGCCAATCCACTTC
-	TRBV6-5	14	TRBJ1-1	-	CASSLRAMNTEAFF	TGTGCCAGCAGTCTCAGGGCGATGAACACTGAAGCTTTCTTT
-	TRBV7-6	16	TRBJ2-7	-	CASSTFAEQNSYEQYF	TGTGCCAGCAGCACCTTCGCGGAACAAAACTCCTACGAGCAGTACTTC
-	TRBV19	14	TRBJ1-2	-	CASRNRDRNYGYTF	TGTGCCAGTAGAAACAGGGACCGTAACTATGGCTACACCTTC